The present T cell receptor (beta chain) was sequenced within a study of T cells in localized non-small cell lung cancer. This CDR3 is built from 14 residues. Germline V gene data show CDR1 as SGHRS and CDR2 as YFSETQ. Between the trimmed V and J ends, which lost 3 bases and 6 bases, there was a span of 12 bases. Generated by immunoSEQ multiplex PCR, the TCRdb table keeps only in-frame clones and is missing some. This table holds some 30,000 clones, 70% to 90% found once. The sequence was obtained from a female donor older than 55 with stage I lung adenocarcinoma. Sequences were derived from peripheral blood, sampled before any cancer treatment. V is TRBV5-1 and J is TRBJ1-4; D might be TRBD1 (6 bases). CDR3 sequence (DNA): TGCGCCAGCAGCTCTCCAGGGGCGGATGAAAAACTGTTTTTT. This gives the protein CASSSPGADEKLFF.